The 11 T cell receptor beta chains presented below share a single source sample, sequenced in a study of CD8 T cells in Susac syndrome. RNA in amounts of roughly 0.45 to 1 ug was reverse transcribed with random hexamers. A single record per CDR3 protein comes from TCRdb applying MiXCR to the immunoSEQ multiplex PCR reads. The table lists just over 150,000 distinct CDR3 sequences, around 95% of them singletons. The sequenced sample consisted of CD8+ T cells from PBMCs. Receptor source: a human donor with multiple sclerosis.

CDR3 sequence reads: CASSQGLADTQYF. DNA of the CDR3: TGTGCCAGCAGCCAAGGACTAGCAGATACGCAGTATTTT. The V call is TRBV14, the J call TRBJ2-3, with a weak D call TRBD2 (6 bases). Trimming removed 1 base at V and 4 bases at J, with 6 bases between. The CDR3 spans 13 residues. Germline CDR1 reads SGHDN; CDR2 reads FVKESK.

J is TRBJ2-3 and V is TRBV11-2, with TRBD2 matching 7 bases. The germline CDR1 and CDR2 sequences are SGHAT and FQNNGV. The CDR3 covers 15 residues. V lost 6 bases and J lost 4; bases outside the gene matches: 10. In nucleotides, the CDR3 is TGTGCCAGCAGGGTGGCAGGGAGGGCCCCAGATACGCAGTATTTT. Translating it yields CASRVAGRAPDTQYF.

The J gene is TRBJ2-7, the V gene TRBV20-1; tentatively, D is TRBD1 (5 bases). Germline V gene sequence: CDR1 DFQATT, CDR2 SNEGSKA (reference sequence). The CDR3 has 13 residues. Trimming stripped 0 bases from V and 4 bases from J, with 10 bases between. CDR3 DNA: TGCAGTGCTAGAGATGCGACAGAGTACGAGCAGTACTTC. This gives the protein CSARDATEYEQYF.

V and J are TRBV13 and TRBJ1-1; no firm D call. The CDR3 consists of 13 residues. CDR1 and CDR2 from the germline V gene are PRHDT and FYEKMQ (reference sequence). The ends were cut back, 3 bases at V and 3 bases at J, with 8 bases in the middle. CDR3 coding DNA: TGTGCCAGCAGCTTCCTGGGGTACACTGAAGCTTTCTTT. Encoded protein: CASSFLGYTEAFF. The variable domain in full, completed from reference TRBV13 and TRBJ1-1, reads AAGVIQSPRHLIKEKRETATLKCYPIPRHDTVYWYQQGPGQDPQFLISFYEKMQSDKGSIPDRFSAQQFSDYHSELNMSSLELGDSALYFCASSFLGYTEAFFGQGTRLTVV.

The J gene is TRBJ2-3, the V gene TRBV19, with D possibly matching TRBD2 (6 bases). The CDR3 extends over 15 amino acids. The V end lost 7 bases, the J end lost 4 bases, and 18 bases lay between the germline ends. Germline assignment: CDR1 LNHDA and CDR2 SQIVND (reference sequence). The DNA of the CDR3 is TGTGCCAGTACCCGGAGTAGCGGCCGTCCAGATACGCAGTATTTT. Translating it yields CASTRSSGRPDTQYF.

Here the CDR3 DNA reads TGTGCCAGCAGCTACTTCCGGTCTGAGACCCAGTACTTC. Encoded protein: CASSYFRSETQYF. V is TRBV27 and J is TRBJ2-5, with D unresolved. The germline V gene has CDR1 MNHEY and CDR2 SMNVEV (reference sequence). V was cut by 6 bases and J by 5 bases, with 13 bases left in between. The CDR3 is made up of 13 amino acids.

The chain links TRBV25-1 to TRBJ2-6, with 9 bases that match TRBD1. The J segment lost 2 bases and the V segment lost 0 bases, leaving 5 bases of the junction unmatched. CDR3 length: 18 amino acids. Germline loops: CDR1 MGHDK, CDR2 SYGVNS. The CDR3 reads CASSEYGDRDPGANVLTF. CDR3 in DNA: TGTGCCAGCAGTGAATATGGGGACAGGGACCCTGGGGCCAACGTCCTGACTTTC.

V is TRBV20-1 and J is TRBJ1-6; D gene ambiguous. This CDR3 has 17 residues. Trimming stripped 4 bases from V and 7 bases from J, with 23 bases between. Germline V gene sequence: CDR1 DFQATT, CDR2 SNEGSKA (reference sequence). The CDR3 region has the DNA TGCAGTGCTAAAAGTCTTAACCCTGGGCCCCCAAATTCACCCCTCCACTTT. Its protein product is CSAKSLNPGPPNSPLHF.

The genes are TRBV6-5 and TRBJ1-2; D not resolved. The V gene's germline CDR1 is MNHEY and CDR2 SVGAGI. The V and J ends lost 6 bases and 8 bases respectively, with 16 bases between them. CDR3 length: 13 residues. The CDR3 DNA reads as TGTGCCAGCAGCCTCGACATGGTAGGCGGCTACACCTTC. Translation: CASSLDMVGGYTF.

This clonotype was counted between two and nine times. The CDR3 reads CSVGENTGELFF. The CDR3 DNA is TGCAGCGTTGGCGAGAACACCGGGGAGCTGTTTTTT. J is TRBJ2-2 and V is TRBV29-1, with D unresolved. From germline, CDR1 is SQVTM and CDR2 ANQGSEA. The CDR3 has 12 amino acids. With 4 bases removed from V and 1 base from J, the gap between germline ends came to 4 bases.

This chain uses TRBV20-1 with TRBJ2-7, with TRBD2 identical over 10 bases. The CDR3 loop spans 18 amino acids. Germline V lookup: CDR1 DFQATT, CDR2 SNEGSKA (reference sequence). The ends lost 5 bases at V and 0 bases at J; junction bases unmatched: 16. CDR3 in DNA: TGCAGTGCTTCACTCACCCCCACTAGCGGGGATTTCTCCTACGAGCAGTACTTC. Protein sequence: CSASLTPTSGDFSYEQYF.